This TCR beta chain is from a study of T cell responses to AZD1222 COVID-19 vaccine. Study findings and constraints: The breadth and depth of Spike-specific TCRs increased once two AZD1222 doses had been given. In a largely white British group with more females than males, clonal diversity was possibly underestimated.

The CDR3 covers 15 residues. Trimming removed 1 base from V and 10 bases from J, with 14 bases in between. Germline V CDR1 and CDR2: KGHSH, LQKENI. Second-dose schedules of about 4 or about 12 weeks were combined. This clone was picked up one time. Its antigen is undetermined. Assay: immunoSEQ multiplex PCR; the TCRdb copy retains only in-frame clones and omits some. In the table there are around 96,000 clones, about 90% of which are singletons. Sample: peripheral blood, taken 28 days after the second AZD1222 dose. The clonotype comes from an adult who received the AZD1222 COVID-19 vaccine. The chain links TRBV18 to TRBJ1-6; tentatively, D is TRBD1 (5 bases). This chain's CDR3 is CASSPLQGRQSPLHF. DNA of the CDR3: TGTGCCAGCTCACCACTGCAGGGAAGGCAGTCACCCCTCCACTTT.